This entry lists 13 T cell receptor beta chains sequenced from one sample in a study of Graves' ophthalmopathy and Graves' hyperthyroidism. The authors amplified TCR beta CDR3 regions from RNA transcripts. An initial RT-PCR round employing HTBI primers preceded a second-round multiplex PCR. TCRdb re-analysed the multiplex PCR reads in MiXCR, keeping a single row per CDR3 protein. The table includes 300,000 to 400,000 distinct CDR3 sequences, 17% detected once. The sample comprised peripheral blood. The receptor source for this set is an adult woman with stable Graves' hyperthyroidism.

The V gene is TRBV6-5, the J gene TRBJ2-5; D gene unclear. Germline assignment: CDR1 MNHEY and CDR2 SVGAGI. V gave up 2 bases and J gave up 2 bases, with 6 bases separating them. CDR3 length equals 13 residues. CDR3 nucleotides: TGTGCCAGCAGTTACGCGTATCAAGAGACCCAGTACTTC. As protein: CASSYAYQETQYF.

This clonotype has just a few counts. The chain employs TRBV29-1 and TRBJ1-2; TRBD1 might be the D (5 bases). Germline V gene sequence: CDR1 SQVTM, CDR2 ANQGSEA. The V and J ends lost 2 bases and 2 bases respectively, with 15 bases between them. This CDR3 has 15 amino acids. As DNA, the CDR3 is TGCAGCGTTGAACTTGGGGCAGGTTCCAACTATGGCTACACCTTC. Translation gives CSVELGAGSNYGYTF.

The V call is TRBV12-3 or TRBV12-4, the J call TRBJ2-7; D gene uncertain. The germline V and J ends were trimmed by 6 bases and 6 bases, with 9 bases remaining between them. There are 11 residues in the CDR3. CDR3 DNA sequence: TGTGCCAGCAGCCCCGGGTTCGAGCAGTACTTC. This sequence encodes CASSPGFEQYF.

This clonotype was found a few times. The gene calls are TRBV9 and TRBJ2-2; 13 bases are shared with TRBD2. The CDR3 has 15 amino acids. V gave up 5 bases and J gave up 7 bases; unmatched junction bases: 5. CDR1 is SGDLS and CDR2 is YYNGEE in the germline V gene. CDR3 sequence: CASRGLAGLDGELFF. CDR3 DNA: TGTGCCAGCAGGGGACTAGCGGGACTTGACGGGGAGCTGTTTTTT.

Details on this clonotype: This may be a read error: a much more frequent sequence differs by one nucleotide. This rearrangement joins TRBV3-1 to TRBJ2-5; 12 nucleotides match TRBD2. V lost 7 bases to trimming and J lost 6 bases; unmatched junction nucleotides: 9. Germline V gene data show CDR1 as LGHDT and CDR2 as YNNKEL (reference sequence). The CDR3 loop spans 15 amino acids. CDR3 protein: CASITRTSGVKTQYF. The CDR3 DNA reads as TGTGCCAGCATCACCCGGACTAGCGGGGTAAAGACCCAGTACTTC.

This clonotype appeared many times. The chain combines TRBV6-1 with TRBJ2-2; TRBD1 matches at 9 bases. Germline CDR1 MNHNS, CDR2 SASEGT. Losses at the gene ends were 7 bases for V and 6 bases for J; bases not matched to a gene: 9. CDR3 size: 15 residues. The CDR3 DNA reads TGTGCCAGCACCACGACAGGGGGATACGCCGGGGAGCTGTTTTTT. Amino acid sequence: CASTTTGGYAGELFF.

About this clonotype: A much larger clone differs from this one at a single base, so this may be a read error. The final CDR3 position lacks the conserved phenylalanine or tryptophan, pointing to a likely read error. This chain links TRBV27 with TRBJ1-2; TRBD1 might be the D (5 bases). The CDR3 runs to 14 residues. CDR1 and CDR2 (germline): MNHEY, SMNVEV (reference sequence). The ends were cut back, 3 bases at V and 7 bases at J, with 15 bases in the middle. CDR3 nucleotide sequence: TGTGCCAGCAGTTTGCGCCAGGGAGCTCGTGGCTACACCGTC. Amino acid sequence: CASSLRQGARGYTV.

This clonotype came up many times. The chain is built from TRBV20-1 and TRBJ2-4; TRBD2 is a possible D gene (5 bases). Germline V gene sequence: CDR1 DFQATT, CDR2 SNEGSKA (reference sequence). The CDR3 is made up of 13 amino acids. Trimming cost V 6 bases and J 8 bases, with 17 bases left between them. In DNA form, the CDR3 reads TGCAGTGCCACCTCACCGGAGGAGTACATTCAGTACTTC. Translated: CSATSPEEYIQYF.

This clonotype was counted ten times or more. The chain employs TRBV19 and TRBJ2-7; perhaps TRBD1 as D (6 bases). V lost 3 bases to trimming and J lost 0 bases, with 12 bases between them. The CDR3 contains 15 residues. Germline V gene sequence: CDR1 LNHDA, CDR2 SQIVND (reference sequence). The CDR3: CASSILRGSSYEQYF. Here the CDR3 DNA reads TGTGCCAGTAGTATCCTCAGGGGTTCCTCCTACGAGCAGTACTTC.

V usage is TRBV2 and J usage is TRBJ2-1; no definite D call. V was shortened by 0 bases and J by 9 bases, with 9 bases between the two germline ends. From germline, CDR1 is SNHLY and CDR2 FYNNEI. This CDR3 is built from 13 residues. The CDR3 nucleotides are TGTGCCAGCAGTGAAGCGGGGTTGGGTGAGCAGTTCTTC. Encoded protein: CASSEAGLGEQFF.

The rearrangement links TRBV20-1 to TRBJ2-5; 7 nucleotides line up with TRBD2. This CDR3 is 12 amino acids long. The germline V gene encodes CDR1 DFQATT and CDR2 SNEGSKA (reference sequence). V was pared by 7 bases and J by 5 bases, with 7 bases of the junction left unmatched. The CDR3 protein is CSVPGGRETQYF. Written as DNA, the CDR3 is TGCAGTGTACCGGGGGGACGGGAGACCCAGTACTTC.

The gene calls are TRBV5-1 and TRBJ2-5; TRBD2 agrees at 9 bases. After removal of 6 bases from V and 4 bases from J, the junction contained 7 bases not matched to a gene. Germline lookup yields CDR1 SGHRS and CDR2 YFSETQ. The CDR3 extends over 14 amino acids. The CDR3 region has the DNA TGCGCCAGCACCGCTAGCGGGGAAAGAGAGACCCAGTACTTC. It codes for CASTASGERETQYF.

The CDR3, as DNA: TGTGCCAGCAGTTACGGTAGAGACAATCAGCCCCAGCATTTT. It encodes CASSYGRDNQPQHF. The V call is TRBV6-5, the J call TRBJ1-5; D not certain. CDR1 is MNHEY and CDR2 is SVGAGI in the germline V gene. The CDR3 sequence is 14 residues long. V lost 2 bases, J lost 3 bases, and 8 bases lay in between.